This entry features one T cell receptor beta chain sequence. Its antigen is not known. Measured with immunoSEQ multiplex PCR; TCRdb has only the in-frame clones, and not every one. The sample lists 1,200 to 1,500 clones, roughly 24% occurring once. The sample comes from a study of T cells in localized non-small cell lung cancer. Study-level findings and limits: Turning up in adjacent lung were a median about 61 of the top 100 tumor clones. Uninvolved adjacent lung had the highest recorded T cell clonality, with tumor below it.

Germline assignment: CDR1 LNHDA and CDR2 SQIVND (reference sequence). The V gene lost 7 bases and the J gene lost 4 bases, with 13 bases spanning the gap. The CDR3 spans 13 residues. This sample comprised lung tumor tissue, obtained before any cancer treatment. The genes are TRBV19 and TRBJ1-1, with D uncertain. The TCR sequence derives from a male donor aged 60 or older with stage I squamous cell lung carcinoma. DNA for the CDR3: TGTGCCAGTACCGCACAGAGGGCCACTGAAGCTTTCTTT. This codes for CASTAQRATEAFF.